This entry lists 14 T cell receptor beta chains sequenced from one sample in a study of T cells in Graves' hyperthyroidism and ophthalmopathy. The CDR3 regions of TCR beta were amplified from RNA transcripts. In the first-round RT-PCR of the TCR CDR3, the HTBI primer set was used. TCRdb recomputed calls from the multiplex PCR reads with MiXCR, one row per CDR3 protein. The repertoire includes some 500,000 distinct CDR3 sequences, around a quarter of them detected once, and around 11% sits in the top ten. The material sequenced was blood. Receptor source: a woman under 40 with Graves' ophthalmopathy.

There are many counts of this clonotype. J is TRBJ1-2 and V is TRBV5-6, with TRBD1 matching 9 bases. This CDR3 has 14 residues. Trimming cost V 0 bases and J 4 bases; bases outside gene matches: 1. Germline CDR1 is SGHDT and CDR2 is YYEEEE. Written as DNA, the CDR3 is TGTGCCAGCAGCTTGGGGACAGGGGCCTATGGCTACACCTTC. Translation: CASSLGTGAYGYTF.

The sample holds many counts of this clonotype. This chain links TRBV20-1 with TRBJ1-1; a possible D gene is TRBD1 (5 bases). Germline V gives CDR1 DFQATT, CDR2 SNEGSKA (reference sequence). The CDR3 loop spans 14 amino acids. V was pared by 5 bases and J by 4 bases, with 17 bases between. DNA of the CDR3: TGCAGTGCTGGGCACGGGGGAGTGGGCACTGAAGCTTTCTTT. It codes for CSAGHGGVGTEAFF.

The J gene is TRBJ1-2, the V gene TRBV12-5; TRBD1 might be the D (5 bases). The CDR3 totals 14 residues. Germline CDR1 LGHNT, CDR2 FRNRAP. Trimming cost V 5 bases and J 3 bases, with 13 bases left between them. The CDR3 nucleotides read TGTGCTAGTGGTAGGGACGGGTCCGACTATGGCTACACCTTC. It yields the protein CASGRDGSDYGYTF.

The genes are TRBV20-1 and TRBJ2-5, with no clear D. Trimming shortened V by 7 bases and J by 5 bases, and 11 bases separated the two germline ends. There are 11 residues in the CDR3. From germline, CDR1 is DFQATT and CDR2 SNEGSKA (reference sequence). Written as DNA, the CDR3 is TGCAGTGTAAACCCCCAGGAGACCCAGTACTTC. This gives the protein CSVNPQETQYF.

This clonotype was recorded at least ten times. This chain connects TRBV10-3 to TRBJ2-7, with D tentatively TRBD1 (5 bases). Trimming cost V 3 bases and J 6 bases, with 12 bases left between them. CDR1 and CDR2 (germline): ENHRY, SYGVKD. The CDR3 loop spans 13 amino acids. CDR3 coding DNA: TGTGCCATCAGTGAAGGGGCCGCAGGCGAGCAGTACTTC. It encodes CAISEGAAGEQYF.

Ten or more counts support this clonotype. The chain links TRBV20-1 to TRBJ1-1; D is unresolved. Germline V gene lookup returns CDR1 DFQATT and CDR2 SNEGSKA (reference sequence). This CDR3 comprises 14 residues. V lost 5 bases, J lost 0 bases, and 13 bases lay in between. The DNA of the CDR3 is TGCAGTGCTCCCTTTAGGACGATGAACACTGAAGCTTTCTTT. Amino acid sequence: CSAPFRTMNTEAFF.

This chain uses TRBV12-3 or TRBV12-4 with TRBJ2-5, with TRBD1 matching over 8 bases. Germline trimming cut 6 bases from V and 4 bases from J; bases unmatched to any gene: 10. This CDR3 has 15 residues. As DNA, the CDR3 is TGTGCCAGCAGACCTGGACAGGGTCTCCGAGAGACCCAGTACTTC. Residues: CASRPGQGLRETQYF.

This clonotype occurred many times. The rearrangement joins TRBV30 to TRBJ1-1; D call uncertain. Germline CDR1 reads GTSNPN; CDR2 reads SVGIG (reference sequence). Trimming removed 1 base at V and 0 bases at J, with 15 bases between. This CDR3 has 16 residues. The CDR3 here is CAWSAPRTALNTEAFF. Here the CDR3 DNA reads TGTGCCTGGAGTGCCCCCCGGACTGCTCTGAACACTGAAGCTTTCTTT.

This clonotype was seen just once. A much larger clone lies a single base off, so this may be a read error. This rearrangement joins TRBV10-2 to TRBJ1-1; D is perhaps TRBD1 (6 bases). The germline CDR1 and CDR2 sequences are WSHSY and SAAADI. The CDR3 length is 14 residues. DNA for the CDR3: TGCGCCAGCATCGCGGACAGAGAGAACACTGAAGCTTGCTTT. Its protein is CASIADRENTEACF.

V and J are TRBV19 and TRBJ2-2; D is unresolved. In germline, CDR1 is LNHDA, CDR2 SQIVND (reference sequence). V was shortened by 3 bases and J by 3 bases, with 8 bases between the two germline ends. CDR3 size: 14 residues. CDR3 bases: TGTGCCAGTAGTATTTCAGTCGACACCGGGGAGCTGTTTTTT. This translates into CASSISVDTGELFF.

Remarks on this clonotype: It may be a read error: a sequence one base away is much more abundant. This chain links TRBV7-3 with TRBJ1-1; no definite D call. This CDR3 contains 13 residues. Germline V CDR1 and CDR2: SGHTA, FQGTGA. The CDR3 DNA reads TGTGCCAGCAGCCAGACCAGAACGACTGAAGCTTGCTTT. Translation: CASSQTRTTEACF. Full variable domain (remainder filled in from reference TRBV7-3 and TRBJ1-1): GAGVSQTPSNKVTEKGKYVELRCDPISGHTALYWYRQSLGQGPEFLIYFQGTGAADDSGLPNDRFFAVRPEGSVSTLKIQRTERGDSAVYLCASSQTRTTEACFGQGTRLTVV.

This clonotype has only a few counts. The chain couples TRBV20-1 to TRBJ1-5; D unresolved. The CDR3 length is 13 residues. CDR1 is DFQATT, CDR2 SNEGSKA, per germline (reference sequence). Trimming took 3 bases from V and 4 from J, leaving 10 bases between them. The CDR3 protein is CSASLTENQPQHF. For the CDR3, the DNA is TGCAGTGCTAGTCTGACGGAAAATCAGCCCCAGCATTTT.

This clonotype was detected many times. The rearrangement joins TRBV29-1 to TRBJ1-5, with D tentatively TRBD1 (6 bases). CDR1 SQVTM and CDR2 ANQGSEA come from the germline V gene. V gave up 5 bases and J gave up 1 base, with 9 bases separating them. The CDR3 consists of 13 residues. The CDR3 reads CSVKRGSNQPQHF. The CDR3, as DNA: TGCAGCGTTAAGAGGGGGAGCAATCAGCCCCAGCATTTT.

The CDR3 is CATSRDFNSPLHF. In nucleotides, the CDR3 is TGTGCCACCAGCAGAGATTTCAATTCACCCCTCCACTTT. The chain recombines TRBV15 with TRBJ1-6; D gene ambiguous. Trimming stripped 0 bases from V and 7 bases from J, with 4 bases between. The CDR3 is made up of 13 amino acids. Germline CDR1 LNHNV, CDR2 YYDKDF (reference sequence).